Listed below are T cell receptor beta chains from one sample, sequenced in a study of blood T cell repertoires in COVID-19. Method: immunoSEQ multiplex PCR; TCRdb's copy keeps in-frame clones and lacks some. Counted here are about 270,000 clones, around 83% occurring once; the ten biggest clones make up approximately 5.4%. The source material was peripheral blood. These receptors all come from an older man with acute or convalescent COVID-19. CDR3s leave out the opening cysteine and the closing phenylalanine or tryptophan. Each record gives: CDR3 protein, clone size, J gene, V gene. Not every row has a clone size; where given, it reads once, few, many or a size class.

ASSLGGSLLAETQY . TRBJ2-5 TRBV11-2
ASSKGALTYGYT . TRBJ1-2 TRBV2
ASSLGTSGNPVNTQY . TRBJ2-3 TRBV7-9
ASSTSGATNEKLF . TRBJ1-4 TRBV19
ASSPTGAGNTIY . TRBJ1-3 TRBV18
ASSSRSTGTGRNIQY . TRBJ2-4 TRBV7-3
AWSVQAYSNIQY few TRBJ2-4 TRBV30
SVWDREGNQPQH . TRBJ1-5 TRBV29-1
ASSIAGFAEAF once TRBJ1-1 TRBV19
ASSAPGQGNYGYT . TRBJ1-2 TRBV19
ASSNPGQMGANEKLF many TRBJ1-4 TRBV19
ASSFSGTSASTDTQY few TRBJ2-3 TRBV27
ASTRTGRDTQY . TRBJ2-3 TRBV6-5
ASRRDSYGYT . TRBJ1-2 TRBV10-2
SVEGSRGSTEAF . TRBJ1-1 TRBV29-1
ASSLLTGGEQY . TRBJ2-7 TRBV12-3/TRBV12-4
ASSQDRENNEQF . TRBJ2-1 TRBV4-2
ASSLPGAYNEQF . TRBJ2-1 TRBV27
ASSLGGRRDEKLF . TRBJ1-4 TRBV5-1
ASSETNESGYT . TRBJ1-2 TRBV6-1
ASSLGTGRLDEQY . TRBJ2-7 TRBV18
ATSDPVTGIQETQY . TRBJ2-5 TRBV24-1
ASSLYPGVEAF . TRBJ1-1 TRBV5-5
ASSDRTGAGGYT . TRBJ1-2 TRBV2
ASSLTSSGLAGRTDTQY . TRBJ2-3 TRBV7-3
ASSPSGTSSYEQY . TRBJ2-7 TRBV4-2
ASSPDIRQGAQETQY . TRBJ2-5 TRBV18
AGRLHGLYEQY . TRBJ2-7 TRBV30
SASNPRQGPDTGELF . TRBJ2-2 TRBV20-1
ASSYYEEAF . TRBJ1-1 TRBV6-2/TRBV6-3
ASSGTDEITSPLH . TRBJ1-6 TRBV9
ASSFGTRDQDTEAF . TRBJ1-1 TRBV28
ASSTPGKLSF . TRBJ1-1 TRBV19
ASEPGLAGPNEQF . TRBJ2-1 TRBV3-1/TRBV3-2
ASSPLAGANTGELF . TRBJ2-2 TRBV5-4
ASRLEKAGTVSGANVLT . TRBJ2-6 TRBV12-2
ASSMVGGPGNEQF . TRBJ2-1 TRBV19
SVEAPRLAIYNEQF . TRBJ2-1 TRBV29-1
ASSLAQVVTEAF . TRBJ1-1 TRBV5-6
ASSGGTSSNTGELF . TRBJ2-2 TRBV19
ASSYSGDYEQY . TRBJ2-7 TRBV4-1
ASSLGEGGSYNEQF . TRBJ2-1 TRBV7-8
ASSRFGTGGYEQY . TRBJ2-7 TRBV3-1/TRBV3-2
ASSWVGQGYEQY once TRBJ2-7 TRBV3-1/TRBV3-2
ASSTTPAGGGSYEQY . TRBJ2-7 TRBV11-2
SVEDRVFGGYT . TRBJ1-2 TRBV29-1
ATGTSGKETQY few TRBJ2-5 TRBV2
ASSLGGGKETQY once TRBJ2-5 TRBV5-4
AWSSRHLTR . TRBJ1-2 TRBV30
ASSSAVLAGGRVNEQF . TRBJ2-1 TRBV7-2
ASSQADRNYGYT few TRBJ1-2 TRBV4-1
ASSPRQYEQY once TRBJ2-7 TRBV6-5